This T cell receptor (beta chain) came from a study of early T cells in non-severe SARS-CoV-2 infection. At the level of the study: Bulk RNA taken from unsorted whole blood was sequenced, leaving chains unpaired. Study-wide results and caveats: Reliance on VDJdb matching favored anti-spike CD8 responses; private and CD4 specificities were missed.

As to this clonotype: What it recognizes is unknown.

J was trimmed by 4 bases and V by 8 bases; bases with no gene match: 4. CDR3 size: 13 residues. From germline, CDR1 is SNHLY and CDR2 FYNNEI. Researchers tagged individual cDNA molecules with unique molecular identifiers. From the 5' RACE reads, TCRdb called clonotypes with MiXCR, one entry per CDR3 protein. Of 80,000 to 95,000 distinct CDR3 sequences detected, approximately 17% appear once; the ten largest clones hold approximately 5.1%. The sequencing here drew on whole blood, taken at baseline. This receptor was taken from an adult who was a healthcare worker with PCR-confirmed SARS-CoV-2 infection or an uninfected control (not recorded which). The chain has TRBV2 and TRBJ2-2; TRBD1 aligns across 7 bases. CDR3 nucleotide sequence: TGTGCCAGCGGGACAGAGTCCACCGGGGAGCTGTTTTTT. This sequence encodes CASGTESTGELFF.